The entry below gives a single TCR beta chain sequence along with its context. The antigen remains unidentified. A second PCR of 7 to 11 cycles used a sample-barcoded 5' primer and a J-beta primer mix. A template-switch adaptor that had 12 random nucleotides put a tag on each cDNA molecule. TCRdb processed the 5' RACE reads anew with MiXCR; each CDR3 protein has one entry. Of 850,000 to 1,000,000 distinct CDR3 sequences in the sample, around 54% are singletons; the top ten hold 20% to 25%. The V and J ends lost 0 bases and 7 bases, in that order; junction bases with no gene match: 4. Germline-derived CDR1 and CDR2 are SGDLS and YYNGEE. The length of the CDR3 is 14 residues. This sample was taken from a study of blood T cells in healthy people across ages. Findings and caveats of the study: When set beside aged donors, long-lived donors presented more naive CD4+ cells and higher diversity. As age increased, TCR beta diversity per million T cells fell in a roughly linear fashion.

The chain joins TRBV9 to TRBJ1-2; 9 bases line up with TRBD1. This TCR came from a woman in her sixties or seventies in good health. The specimen sequenced was blood. The chain's CDR3 is CASSVDGTGRGYTF. In nucleotides, the CDR3 is TGTGCCAGCAGCGTAGACGGGACAGGGCGTGGCTACACCTTC.